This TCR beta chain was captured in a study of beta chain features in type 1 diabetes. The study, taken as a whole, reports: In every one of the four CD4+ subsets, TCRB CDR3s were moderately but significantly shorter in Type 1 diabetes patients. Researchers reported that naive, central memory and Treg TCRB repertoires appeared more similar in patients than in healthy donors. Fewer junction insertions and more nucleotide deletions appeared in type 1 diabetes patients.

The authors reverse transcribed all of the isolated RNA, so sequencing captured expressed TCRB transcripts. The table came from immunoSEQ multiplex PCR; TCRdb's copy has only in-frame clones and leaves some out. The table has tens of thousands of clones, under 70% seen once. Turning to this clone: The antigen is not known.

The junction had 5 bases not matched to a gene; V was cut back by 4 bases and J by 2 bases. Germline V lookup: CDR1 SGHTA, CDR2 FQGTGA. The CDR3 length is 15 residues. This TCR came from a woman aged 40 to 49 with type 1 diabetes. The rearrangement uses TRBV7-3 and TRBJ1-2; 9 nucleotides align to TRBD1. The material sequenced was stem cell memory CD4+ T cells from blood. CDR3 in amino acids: CASSYSGQGNYGYTF. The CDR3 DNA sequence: TGTGCCAGCAGCTACTCGGGACAGGGCAACTATGGCTACACCTTC.